This TCR beta chain was recorded in a study of shared clonotypes between healthy human individuals. Samples underwent the assay at deep level. Profiling relied on immunoSEQ multiplex PCR, and the TCRdb table lists in-frame clones only, not all of them. The table includes about half a million clones, 79% detected once. The CDR3 length is 18 residues. Germline V gives CDR1 SGHTA, CDR2 FQGTGA. Trimming removed 5 bases from V and 7 bases from J; junction bases left unmatched: 11. This clonotype was obtained from a woman aged 40-49 years in good health. Some clones in this sample may be carry-over from other donors' samples. The chain joins TRBV7-3 to TRBJ2-2, with 15 bases fitting TRBD2. Sequences were obtained from PBMCs. CDR3: CASSIPGLAGGVDGELFF. CDR3 DNA: TGTGCCAGCAGCATCCCGGGACTAGCGGGGGGAGTAGACGGGGAGCTGTTTTTT. Together with reference TRBV7-3 and TRBJ2-2, the CDR3 gives the full variable domain: GAGVSQTPSNKVTEKGKYVELRCDPISGHTALYWYRQSLGQGPEFLIYFQGTGAADDSGLPNDRFFAVRPEGSVSTLKIQRTERGDSAVYLCASSIPGLAGGVDGELFFGEGSRLTVL.